One and the same sample provided the 23 T cell receptor beta chains below, sequenced in a study of OX40 agonist ivuxolimab in advanced cancers. Libraries were prepared by immunoSEQ multiplex PCR; TCRdb keeps only in-frame clonotypes and omits some of them. The table shows 90,000 to 95,000 clones, with roughly 80% occurring only once. The specimen was CD4+ or CD8+ T cells sorted from blood, collected in a trial of the OX40 agonist ivuxolimab. These receptors were obtained from an adult with an advanced solid tumor such as melanoma, head and neck, liver or kidney cancer.

The table lists this clone with a few counts. This sequence joins TRBV20-1 and TRBJ2-7; D is undetermined. The CDR3 has 10 residues. V was shortened by 5 bases and J by 5 bases, with 7 bases between the two germline ends. Germline-derived CDR1 and CDR2 are DFQATT and SNEGSKA (reference sequence). CDR3 nucleotides: TGCAGTGCTGCTGGGGACGAGCAGTACTTC. It specifies CSAAGDEQYF.

This chain joins TRBV18 and TRBJ2-5, with D unresolved. Germline V gene sequence: CDR1 KGHSH, CDR2 LQKENI. The CDR3 is made up of 16 amino acids. Trimming took 1 base from V and 4 from J, leaving 16 bases between them. CDR3 sequence (DNA): TGTGCCAGCTCACCACGCTTGGGCAGCGTAGGAGAGACCCAGTACTTC. This sequence encodes CASSPRLGSVGETQYF.

Only one count was recorded for this clone. V gene TRBV28 combines with J gene TRBJ2-7, with TRBD1 matching 9 bases. The germline V gene has CDR1 MDHEN and CDR2 SYDVKM. V lost 7 bases to trimming and J lost 5 bases; unmatched junction nucleotides: 12. This CDR3 region has 15 residues. The CDR3 region is CASTSPGQGGDEQYV. Here the CDR3 DNA reads TGTGCCAGCACCTCCCCGGGACAGGGAGGCGACGAGCAGTACGTC.

V and J are TRBV7-2 and TRBJ2-7; TRBD1 matches 9 bases. The junction had 1 base not matched to a gene; V was cut back by 2 bases and J by 5 bases. This CDR3 has 13 amino acids. CDR1 SGHTA and CDR2 FQGNSA come from the germline V gene. DNA for the CDR3: TGTGCCAGCAGCTTACGGACAGGGGACGAGCAGTACTTC. Amino acid sequence: CASSLRTGDEQYF.

The gene calls are TRBV7-2 and TRBJ2-5, with 7 bases matching TRBD2. J was trimmed by 4 bases and V by 8 bases; bases with no gene match: 7. The CDR3 totals 13 residues. Per the germline V gene, CDR1 is SGHTA and CDR2 is FQGNSA. The CDR3 sequence: CASGRGYGETQYF. CDR3 nucleotide sequence: TGTGCCAGCGGGCGGGGGTATGGAGAGACCCAGTACTTC.

This clone was observed a handful of times. The chain has TRBV5-1 and TRBJ1-1; a weak D match, TRBD1 (5 bases). CDR1 and CDR2 (germline): SGHRS, YFSETQ. The V end lost 3 bases, the J end lost 1 base, and 10 bases lay between the germline ends. The CDR3 totals 14 residues. The CDR3 reads CASSSRTTNTEAFF. CDR3 nucleotides: TGCGCCAGCAGCTCGAGGACAACGAACACTGAAGCTTTCTTT.

The J gene is TRBJ1-5, the V gene TRBV10-3; 8 nucleotides align to TRBD1. This CDR3 has 14 residues. V lost 10 bases and J lost 3; bases outside the gene matches: 8. Looked up from germline, CDR1 is ENHRY and CDR2 is SYGVKD. The CDR3 DNA reads TGTGCCACCGGGGGGACAGGCCTCAATCAGCCCCAGCATTTT. It encodes CATGGTGLNQPQHF.

V usage is TRBV19 and J usage is TRBJ1-5; 7 nucleotides align to TRBD1. The CDR3 is 17 amino acids. V lost 0 bases, J lost 0 bases, and 5 bases stayed unmatched. Germline values: CDR1 LNHDA, CDR2 SQIVND (reference sequence). The CDR3 DNA reads TGTGCCAGTAGTATAGAGGACAGGCTCTATAGCAATCAGCCCCAGCATTTT. Its translation is CASSIEDRLYSNQPQHF.

The gene calls are TRBV7-9 and TRBJ1-1; TRBD1 is a possible D gene (5 bases). CDR3 length: 15 amino acids. With 0 bases removed from V and 3 bases from J, the gap between germline ends came to 11 bases. Looked up from germline, CDR1 is SEHNR and CDR2 is FQNEAQ (reference sequence). The CDR3 here is CASSLAGGDYTEAFF. The CDR3 DNA reads TGTGCCAGCAGCTTAGCTGGGGGAGATTACACTGAAGCTTTCTTT.

The chain employs TRBV5-4 and TRBJ2-7, with TRBD1 matching 9 bases. This CDR3 comprises 15 residues. The germline gives CDR1 SGHNT, CDR2 YYREEE (reference sequence). V shed 5 bases and J 6 bases; nucleotides not matched to a gene: 12. The CDR3: CASRNPGQGDSEQYF. The CDR3 DNA reads as TGTGCCAGCAGAAATCCGGGACAGGGTGACTCCGAGCAGTACTTC. The full variable domain, rest sourced from reference TRBV5-4 and TRBJ2-7, is ETGVTQSPTHLIKTRGQQVTLRCSSQSGHNTVSWYQQALGQGPQFIFQYYREEENGRGNFPPRFSGLQFPNYSSELNVNALELDDSALYLCASRNPGQGDSEQYFGPGTRLTVT.

The chain employs TRBV4-1 and TRBJ1-6; D might be TRBD1 (5 bases). CDR1 is MGHRA and CDR2 is YSYEKL in the germline V gene. The CDR3 contains 13 residues. The ends were cut back, 5 bases at V and 7 bases at J, with 9 bases in the middle. In nucleotides, the CDR3 is TGCGCCAGCAGCTGGGACGGAAATTCACCCCTCCACTTT. Protein: CASSWDGNSPLHF.

The V and J genes are TRBV28 and TRBJ2-5; 8 bases align to TRBD2. The germline gives CDR1 MDHEN, CDR2 SYDVKM. V dropped 7 bases and J dropped 0; count of bases not matched to a gene: 7. The CDR3 totals 15 residues. The CDR3 sequence is CASKLAGPYQETQYF. Here the CDR3 DNA reads TGTGCCAGCAAATTAGCGGGACCGTACCAAGAGACCCAGTACTTC.

J is TRBJ2-7 and V is TRBV5-4, with TRBD1 matching over 10 bases. Germline CDR1 SGHNT, CDR2 YYREEE (reference sequence). The CDR3 loop spans 16 amino acids. V lost 0 bases, J lost 1 base, and 4 bases stayed unmatched. CDR3 sequence (DNA): TGTGCCAGCAGCTTGGACCGGGACAGGGGATCCTACGAGCAGTACTTC. Amino acids: CASSLDRDRGSYEQYF.

V gene TRBV20-1 combines with J gene TRBJ2-5, with unresolved D. Trimming cost V 3 bases and J 5 bases, with 4 bases left between them. CDR1 DFQATT and CDR2 SNEGSKA come from the germline V gene (reference sequence). The CDR3 length is 10 residues. CDR3 sequence (DNA): TGCAGTGCTAGGGAGGAGACCCAGTACTTC. Translation: CSAREETQYF.

The gene calls are TRBV6-1 and TRBJ1-5; perhaps TRBD1 as D (5 bases). This CDR3 is 14 amino acids long. V gave up 7 bases and J gave up 0 bases, with 10 bases separating them. Germline lookup yields CDR1 MNHNS and CDR2 SASEGT. CDR3 region: CASKQAYSNQPQHF. The CDR3, as DNA: TGTGCCAGCAAACAGGCCTATAGCAATCAGCCCCAGCATTTT.

The gene calls are TRBV7-2 and TRBJ1-1, with TRBD1 matching 8 bases. V lost 1 base, J lost 3 bases, and 1 base stayed unmatched. CDR3 size: 14 residues. Germline values: CDR1 SGHTA, CDR2 FQGNSA. CDR3 bases: TGTGCCAGCAGCTTAGGGACAGGGTACACTGAAGCTTTCTTT. Encoded protein: CASSLGTGYTEAFF. The variable domain in full, with the rest retrieved from reference TRBV7-2 and TRBJ1-1, is GAGVSQSPSNKVTEKGKDVELRCDPISGHTALYWYRQSLGQGLEFLIYFQGNSAPDKSGLPSDRFSAERTGGSVSTLTIQRTQQEDSAVYLCASSLGTGYTEAFFGQGTRLTVV.

This clone showed up just once. The V call is TRBV11-2, the J call TRBJ1-2; unclear D gene. Trimming pared 0 bases from V and 4 bases from J, leaving 6 bases between. This CDR3 contains 13 residues. CDR1 and CDR2 from the germline V gene are SGHAT and FQNNGV. The CDR3 is CASSLENSYGYTF. The CDR3, as DNA: TGTGCCAGCAGCTTAGAGAACAGCTATGGCTACACCTTC.

This clone occurred once. The rearrangement links TRBV18 to TRBJ1-6, with 8 positions matching TRBD1. The V and J ends lost 3 bases and 10 bases, in that order; junction bases with no gene match: 11. The germline CDR1 and CDR2 sequences are KGHSH and LQKENI. The CDR3 spans 16 residues. The CDR3 is CASSPYLDRGGSPLHF. CDR3 nucleotides: TGTGCCAGCTCACCTTACCTTGACAGGGGTGGCTCACCCCTCCACTTT.

V and J are TRBV28 and TRBJ2-1; 12 nucleotides agree with TRBD2. CDR3 length equals 17 residues. From germline, CDR1 is MDHEN and CDR2 SYDVKM. Losses at the gene ends were 4 bases for V and 6 bases for J; bases not matched to a gene: 10. CDR3 sequence (DNA): TGTGCCAGCAGTTCCCCTTTACTAGCGGGGGGAATCAATGAGCAGTTCTTC. Encoded protein: CASSSPLLAGGINEQFF. Looking up the rest from reference TRBV28 and TRBJ2-1 gives the full variable domain: DVKVTQSSRYLVKRTGEKVFLECVQDMDHENMFWYRQDPGLGLRLIYFSYDVKMKEKGDIPEGYSVSREKKERFSLILESASTNQTSMYLCASSSPLLAGGINEQFFGPGTRLTVL.

The V gene is TRBV18, the J gene TRBJ2-7; 11 positions match TRBD1. Losses at the gene ends were 3 bases for V and 6 bases for J; bases not matched to a gene: 7. The CDR3 consists of 15 residues. Germline V lookup: CDR1 KGHSH, CDR2 LQKENI. The chain's CDR3 is CASSPSGTGGFEQYF. The CDR3 bases are TGTGCCAGCTCACCCTCCGGGACAGGGGGTTTCGAGCAGTACTTC.

The genes are TRBV30 and TRBJ1-5, with a tentative D call TRBD1 (5 bases). V dropped 2 bases and J dropped 7 bases, with 18 bases sitting between them. CDR1 and CDR2 (germline): GTSNPN, SVGIG (reference sequence). The CDR3 length is 15 residues. The CDR3 DNA reads as TGTGCCTGGAGTTTGCGGGGGGGAATAAACCAGCCCCAGCATTTT. Translated, it gives CAWSLRGGINQPQHF.

The chain links TRBV7-9 to TRBJ1-1; D is unresolved. V was trimmed by 8 bases and J by 0 bases, leaving 10 bases between them. The CDR3 consists of 13 residues. The germline gives CDR1 SEHNR, CDR2 FQNEAQ (reference sequence). CDR3 bases: TGTGCCAGCTGTGACTCGATGAACACTGAAGCTTTCTTT. It is translated as CASCDSMNTEAFF.

The rearrangement links TRBV6-1 to TRBJ1-1, with TRBD1 matching over 7 bases. The germline gives CDR1 MNHNS, CDR2 SASEGT. The V segment lost 6 bases and the J segment 1 base; nucleotides outside the gene matches: 5. CDR3 size: 14 residues. CDR3: CASSQTGTNTEAFF. CDR3 DNA sequence: TGTGCCAGCAGCCAGACAGGGACGAACACTGAAGCTTTCTTT.